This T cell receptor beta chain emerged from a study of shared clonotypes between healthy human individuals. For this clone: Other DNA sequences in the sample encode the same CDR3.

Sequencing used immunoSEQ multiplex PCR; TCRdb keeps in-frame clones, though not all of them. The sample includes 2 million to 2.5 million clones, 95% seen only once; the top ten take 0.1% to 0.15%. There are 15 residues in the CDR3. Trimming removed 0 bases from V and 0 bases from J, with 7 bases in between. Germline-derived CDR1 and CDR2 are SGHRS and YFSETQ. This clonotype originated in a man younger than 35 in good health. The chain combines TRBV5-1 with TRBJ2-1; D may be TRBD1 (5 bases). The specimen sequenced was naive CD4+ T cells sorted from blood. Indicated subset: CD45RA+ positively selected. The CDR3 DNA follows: TGCGCCAGCAGCTTGGGACAGACCTCCTACAATGAGCAGTTCTTC. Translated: CASSLGQTSYNEQFF.